The clone carrying this T cell receptor beta chain was seen only a few times. The antigen is undetermined. This sample stems from a study of Graves' ophthalmopathy and Graves' hyperthyroidism. Study context: Peripheral blood collection took place at initial diagnosis, before any treatment.

Between the trimmed V and J ends, which lost 3 bases and 2 bases, there was a span of 8 bases. Per germline, CDR1 LNHDA and CDR2 SQIVND (reference sequence). The CDR3 is 14 residues long. Study-wide points: A majority of expanded thyroid clonotypes exceeding 0.001 frequency were likewise present in blood.

Investigators amplified TCR beta CDR3 regions from RNA transcripts. The authors performed first-round RT-PCR with HTBI primers and then a second-round multiplex PCR. Via MiXCR, TCRdb re-called the multiplex PCR reads, giving one row per CDR3 protein. The sample lists about 620,000 distinct CDR3 sequences, 20% to 25% occurring once. Only newly diagnosed hyperthyroidism patients aged 18 to 65, with under 2 months' duration, were enrolled. None of the included patients had other autoimmune diseases, uncontrolled infections, pregnancy or lactation, as these led to exclusion. The sequence derives from a woman between 18 and 30 years old with stable Graves' hyperthyroidism. Some clones in this sample may be carry-over from other donors' samples. The material sequenced was peripheral blood. The chain is built from TRBV19 and TRBJ1-5, with D maybe TRBD1 (6 bases). The CDR3 loop reads CASSIPGGNQPQHF. Written as DNA, the CDR3 is TGTGCCAGTAGTATCCCAGGGGGCAATCAGCCCCAGCATTTT.